This TCR beta chain was sequenced in a study of shared clonotypes between healthy human individuals (dated by TCRdb to 2018 to 2021). About the study as a whole: A couple of women and a few men aged 18 to 49 years were included in the cohort. For each donor, CD4 naive and CD4 memory were each run on three plates, CD8 naive on two plates, and CD8 memory on one plate. Blood TCR repertoires of four to six healthy adults were deeply sequenced to estimate repertoire size and the extent of clonotype sharing between individuals. Different laboratories and diverse techniques were used to prepare libraries and sequence TCR repertoires, to increase sequencing depth and limit assay-specific biases. Each donor's leukapheresis produced roughly between roughly 0.85 and 9 billion PBMCs. The research as a whole found: Naive subsets generally had larger estimated clonotype richness than memory subsets. Sharing across several donors was observed for around 5% of naive CD4, 3% to 4% of naive CD8, about 2.3% of memory CD4, and 0.4% of memory CD8 clonotypes. The small number of donors limited the genetic and exposure-history diversity represented. Sampling was restricted to blood, and TCR repertoires in tissues likely differ from the TCR repertoires found in blood. Compared with non-shared clonotypes, clonotypes shared by all four sorted-subset donors had higher generation probabilities. Rarefaction of sorted-subset datasets indicated incomplete sequencing despite the large sequencing depth. Based on pairwise subsampling, the degree of clonotype sharing among donors was expected to be affected by sequencing depth.

Using the deep immunoSEQ assay, multiplex PCR amplified TCR CDR3 regions from genomic DNA. Genomic DNA extracted from each cell subset was distributed evenly over all wells of several immunoSEQ 96-well plates, and each plate served as one replicate. For sorted subsets, approximately 190 ng of genomic DNA, equivalent to roughly 33,000 T cell genomes, went into each replicate PCR. The purified libraries were quantified using a Qubit 3.0 fluorometer, sized with a Bioanalyzer 2100, and then quantified again using the KAPA Library Quantification kit. A separate single-read 150-cycle Illumina NextSeq 550 flow cell was used to sequence each immunoSEQ 96-well plate. The published analysis was carried out like this. Because the immunoSEQ output held only junctional sequences and lacked quality scores, the filtering could not match the filtering applied to full-length reads. To assign V/J genes and CDR3, sequences were annotated using PyIR, a Python wrapper for IgBLAST v1.9, with IMGT germline references. Any read was removed if the V/J assignment was weak (E-value above 1e-6), the CDR3 was missing, or the read contained stop codons, out-of-frame junctions, or ambiguous translated residues. A V3J clonotype was defined by an identical inferred V gene, J gene, and CDR3 amino acid sequence. Percentage overlap between repertoires was computed as shared unique clonotypes divided by the size of the smaller repertoire. Three approaches were used to assess repertoire richness: RTK rarefaction, the Chao1 estimator, and Recon v2.1 estimates of unobserved clonotypes. Generation probabilities for all TCRbeta clonotypes obtained by the gDNA method from several donors were computed using OLGA. TCRdb took over this immuneACCESS table, retaining in-frame rearrangements with V and J assigned. Such tables are incomplete; in checked studies, under half of the missing clones stem from an unresolved V gene, and the remainder is unexplained. For V, J and clone size, that table is used; D and trimming come from the DNA. In all, the sample holds approximately 1,500,000 clones, and about 96% of those were seen once. Roughly 1.2% of the sample comes from the top ten.

The CDR3 spans 14 residues, from the cysteine through the phenylalanine. CDR3 DNA is the only sequence kept; it has 42 bases, read in frame from the first base. V is cut by 4 bases and J by 8 bases, and the space between the germline ends is 15 bases. CDR1 is given as SGHRS and CDR2 as YFSETQ, both from the germline V gene. Points on this clone: The target of this receptor is not known. Per-base quality was not reported, and no clone a single base away is much larger than it.

The donors were healthy, HIV-negative adults with no recently reported acute infections or vaccinations. Every donor was a Caucasian adult residing in Nashville, Tennessee, USA. CD4+ T cells were enriched by magnetic negative selection, after which naive cells were positively selected on CD45RA and the negative fraction was taken as the memory subset. After blood collection by leukapheresis, PBMCs were isolated using Ficoll-Histopaque density gradient centrifugation and then cryopreserved in the vapor phase of liquid nitrogen. Analytical flow cytometry was used to check the purity and quantity of every magnetically sorted T cell population. Genomic DNA was isolated from every sorted fraction and measured by UV absorbance on a Nanodrop 2000c.

The sequenced material came from naive CD4+ T cells sorted from blood. The cell subset or site label, as the study defines it: CD45RA+ positively selected. The receptor was isolated from a man aged 30-40 years in good health. The V and J segments used are TRBV5-1 and TRBJ1-4; tentative D gene TRBD1, with 5 bases matching. The nucleotides read TGCGCCAGCAGCACCGGCCGGGGGGTCGAAAAACTGTTTTTT. This translates into CASSTGRGVEKLFF.